Following are 10 T cell receptor beta chains from one sample sequenced in a study of healthy donors' naive CD4 and CD8 T cells. Starting from approximately 500 ng of total RNA, TCR libraries were made with linear amplification. A single record per CDR3 protein comes from TCRdb applying MiXCR to the reads. The sample yields about 200,000 distinct CDR3 sequences, about 70% seen once. The sample comprised naive CD4+ and CD8+ T cells sorted from blood, pooled from several donors. The receptors here all came from a pool of human donors in good health; the sample pools cells from several healthy donors.

The V gene is TRBV29-1, the J gene TRBJ1-2; D gene unclear. V dropped 2 bases and J dropped 8 bases, with 15 bases sitting between them. CDR1 and CDR2 (germline): SQVTM, ANQGSEA. The CDR3 extends over 13 amino acids. The DNA for the CDR3 is TGCAGCGTTGAACTGGGTGGAGAGCTAGGCTACACCTTC. It encodes CSVELGGELGYTF.

The rearrangement links TRBV5-6 to TRBJ1-1; D call uncertain. V lost 6 bases and J 8 bases, leaving 11 bases between the germline ends. This CDR3 comprises 11 residues. Per germline, CDR1 SGHDT and CDR2 YYEEEE. DNA of the CDR3: TGTGCCAGCACCAGACGGTCAGAAGCTTTCTTT. Residues: CASTRRSEAFF.

This clonotype was found a few times. J is TRBJ2-1 and V is TRBV19; D perhaps matches TRBD1 (7 bases). Germline CDR1 is LNHDA and CDR2 is SQIVND (reference sequence). CDR3 length: 15 residues. V lost 8 bases and J lost 0, with 14 bases in between. The CDR3 loop is CASRRGVHSYNEQFF. CDR3 bases: TGTGCCAGTCGCAGGGGGGTACACTCCTACAATGAGCAGTTCTTC.

The gene calls are TRBV29-1 and TRBJ1-2, with D possibly being TRBD1 (6 bases). Between the trimmed V and J ends, which lost 5 bases and 4 bases, there was a span of 11 bases. The CDR3 totals 12 residues. The germline CDR1 and CDR2 sequences are SQVTM and ANQGSEA. DNA of the CDR3: TGCAGCGTTAAGGGGGACGTCTATGGCTACACCTTC. Encoded protein: CSVKGDVYGYTF.

The rearrangement links TRBV29-1 to TRBJ1-1; D not certain. V was shortened by 8 bases and J by 4 bases, with 14 bases between the two germline ends. The CDR3 is made up of 12 amino acids. Germline values: CDR1 SQVTM, CDR2 ANQGSEA. CDR3 nucleotides: TGCAGCTCGGTGGGCGGCAGCACTGAAGCTTTCTTT. It is translated as CSSVGGSTEAFF.

The chain combines TRBV6-6 with TRBJ2-2; 10 nucleotides match TRBD2. The CDR3 has 15 amino acids. V was pared by 5 bases and J by 5 bases, with 5 bases of the junction left unmatched. CDR1 and CDR2 from the germline V gene are MNHNY and SVGAGI (reference sequence). CDR3 residues: CASSPLAGATGELFF. CDR3 DNA: TGTGCCAGCAGTCCTCTAGCGGGAGCTACCGGGGAGCTGTTTTTT.

In DNA, the CDR3 is TGTGCCAGTAGTATCGATGCCAGAATCTACGAGCAGTACTTC. Amino acid sequence: CASSIDARIYEQYF. The chain links TRBV19 to TRBJ2-7; the D is unclear. Trimming removed 3 bases from V and 3 bases from J, with 12 bases in between. There are 14 residues in the CDR3. Germline-derived CDR1 and CDR2 are LNHDA and SQIVND (reference sequence).

The chain is built from TRBV29-1 and TRBJ1-3; D is undetermined. The V end was cut by 6 bases, the J end by 0 bases, with 12 bases between. The CDR3 sequence is 14 residues long. Germline V CDR1 and CDR2: SQVTM, ANQGSEA. The CDR3 DNA reads TGCAGCGTCCCAGACCCGAGCTCTGGAAACACCATATATTTT. Amino acid sequence: CSVPDPSSGNTIYF.

The CDR3 DNA sequence: TGTGCCAGCAGTTATACGACTAGCGGAACAATCCTTAGCACAGATACGCAGTATTTT. Its translation: CASSYTTSGTILSTDTQYF. The chain recombines TRBV6-5 with TRBJ2-3; 9 bases align to TRBD2. J gave up 0 bases and V 3 bases, and 13 bases lay outside the gene matches. This CDR3 has 19 amino acids. Looked up from germline, CDR1 is MNHEY and CDR2 is SVGAGI.

This clonotype was detected only a few times. The chain combines TRBV12-3 or TRBV12-4 with TRBJ2-1; D gene unclear. The CDR3 length is 13 residues. V lost 5 bases and J 4 bases, leaving 9 bases between the germline ends. The CDR3 DNA follows: TGTGCCAGCAGTCTTCGGTCGTACAATGAGCAGTTCTTC. Protein product: CASSLRSYNEQFF.